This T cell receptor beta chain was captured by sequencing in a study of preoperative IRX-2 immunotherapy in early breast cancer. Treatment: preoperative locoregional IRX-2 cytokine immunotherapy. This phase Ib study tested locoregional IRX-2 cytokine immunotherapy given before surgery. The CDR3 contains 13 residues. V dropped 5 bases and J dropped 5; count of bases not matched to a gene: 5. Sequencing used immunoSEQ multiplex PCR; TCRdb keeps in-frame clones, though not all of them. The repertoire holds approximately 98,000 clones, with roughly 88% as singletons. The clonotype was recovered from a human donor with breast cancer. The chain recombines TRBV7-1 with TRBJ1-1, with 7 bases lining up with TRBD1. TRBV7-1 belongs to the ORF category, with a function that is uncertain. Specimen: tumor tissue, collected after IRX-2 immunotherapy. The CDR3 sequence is CASSQRQGTEAFF. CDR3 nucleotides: TGTGCCAGCAGCCAGCGACAGGGTACTGAAGCTTTCTTT.